The subject of this entry is one TCR beta chain. Living in about two dozen US areas, the participants were between 18 and 89 years of age. Participant-reported clinical history was the basis for cohort assignment. TCRdb keeps only in-frame clones here, not all; method: immunoSEQ multiplex PCR. Here the sample spans under 150,000 clones, less than 90% being singletons. The data belong to a study of blood T cell repertoires in COVID-19. Overall study: Acute and convalescent COVID-19 specimens originated in the United States, Italy and Spain.

The sample was PBMCs or T cells enriched from blood (not recorded which). This TCR came from a man between 40 and 49 years old with acute COVID-19.

The chain's CDR3 is CSVSRGGLAKNIQYF. The CDR3 bases are TGCAGCGTTTCAAGGGGAGGGCTGGCCAAAAACATTCAGTACTTC. This chain uses TRBV29-1 with TRBJ2-4, with 7 bases aligning to TRBD2. Trimming removed 5 bases from V and 1 base from J; junction bases left unmatched: 8. CDR1 SQVTM and CDR2 ANQGSEA come from the germline V gene. This CDR3 has 15 amino acids.